The present T cell receptor beta chain was sequenced within a study of blood T cell repertoires in COVID-19. Study as a whole: Collection of acute and convalescent COVID-19 samples took place in the United States, Italy and Spain. T cells, B-cell-depleted T cells, or PBMCs provided the cDNA or gDNA that served as material.

Methods used by the authors: The assay estimated nucleated cells by amplifying reference gene primers. The assay was immunoSEQ multiplex PCR, and TCRdb's table has in-frame clones only and misses some. The DNA gave D and trimming, while V, J and clone size come from that table. Of around 280,000 clones listed, approximately 86% are singletons. Germline values: CDR1 SGHNT, CDR2 YYREEE (reference sequence). The CDR3 runs to 14 residues. After removal of 4 bases from V and 1 base from J, the junction contained 5 bases not matched to a gene. The chain combines TRBV5-4 with TRBJ2-7; 7 nucleotides line up with TRBD1. The TCR originated in a woman aged 45-60 years who had recovered from COVID-19. The specimen sequenced was peripheral blood. CDR3 in amino acids: CASSPGQPSYEQYF. The CDR3 nucleotides read TGTGCCAGCAGCCCGGGACAGCCTTCCTACGAGCAGTACTTC.